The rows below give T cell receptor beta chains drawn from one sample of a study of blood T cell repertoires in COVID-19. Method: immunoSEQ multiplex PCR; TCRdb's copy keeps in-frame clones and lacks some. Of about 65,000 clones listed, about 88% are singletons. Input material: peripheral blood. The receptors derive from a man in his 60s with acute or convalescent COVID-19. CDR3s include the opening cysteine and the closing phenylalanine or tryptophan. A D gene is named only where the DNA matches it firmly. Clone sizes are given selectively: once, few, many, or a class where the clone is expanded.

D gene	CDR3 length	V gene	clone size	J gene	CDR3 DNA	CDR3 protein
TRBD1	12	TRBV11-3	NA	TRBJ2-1	TGTGCCAGCAGCCGTCATCAGGGGGCGCAGTTCTTC	CASSRHQGAQFF
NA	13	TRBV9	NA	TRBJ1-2	TGTGCCAGCAGCCCCATAACGAGGGATGGCTACACCTTC	CASSPITRDGYTF
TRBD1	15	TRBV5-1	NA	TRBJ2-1	TGCGCCAGCAGCAGTCCCGGGACAGGGAACAATGAGCAGTTCTTC	CASSSPGTGNNEQFF
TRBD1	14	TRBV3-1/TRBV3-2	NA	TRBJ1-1	TGTGCCAGCAGCCAACGACAGGGATTCTCTGAAGCTTTCTTT	CASSQRQGFSEAFF
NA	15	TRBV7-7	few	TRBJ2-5	TGTGCCAGCAGCTTAGGCCTGGCCTACCAAGAGACCCAGTACTTC	CASSLGLAYQETQYF
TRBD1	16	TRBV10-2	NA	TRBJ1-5	TGCGCCAGCAGTGAGTCCACCGGGACAGGCGATCAGCCCCAGCATTTT	CASSESTGTGDQPQHF
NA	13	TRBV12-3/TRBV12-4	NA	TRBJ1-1	TGTGCCAGCAGTTTCTATGATAACACTGAAGCTTTCTTT	CASSFYDNTEAFF
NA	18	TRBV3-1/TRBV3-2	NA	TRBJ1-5	TGTGCCAGCAGCCATTCTGGTATCGGAGTCCGGAGCAATCAGCCCCAGCATTTT	CASSHSGIGVRSNQPQHF
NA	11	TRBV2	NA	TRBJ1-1	TGTGCCAGTCGGGTGAACACTGAAGCTTTCTTT	CASRVNTEAFF
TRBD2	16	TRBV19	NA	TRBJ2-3	TGTGCCAGTAGTCTTGGACTAGCAGCCAGCACAGATACGCAGTATTTT	CASSLGLAASTDTQYF
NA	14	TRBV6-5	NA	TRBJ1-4	TGTGCCAGCAGTTACCGAGGGTTTGGTGAAAAACTGTTTTTT	CASSYRGFGEKLFF
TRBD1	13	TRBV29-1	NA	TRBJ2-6	TGCAGCGCCCAGGGGGCAGGGGCCAACGTCCTGACTTTC	CSAQGAGANVLTF
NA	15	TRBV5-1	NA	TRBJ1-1	TGCGCCAGCAGCTTGGCCGGAGTCTCGGGCACTGAAGCTTTCTTT	CASSLAGVSGTEAFF
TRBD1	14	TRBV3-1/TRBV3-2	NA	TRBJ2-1	TGTGCCAGCAGCCACAGACAGGGCCGGGATGAGCAGTTCTTC	CASSHRQGRDEQFF
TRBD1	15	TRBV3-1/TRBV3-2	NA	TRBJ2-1	TGTGCCAGCAGCCGTATGACAGGGACGGGGAATGAGCAGTTCTTC	CASSRMTGTGNEQFF
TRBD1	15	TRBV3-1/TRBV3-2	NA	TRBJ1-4	TGTGCCAGCAGCCAAGGCGGACAGGGAAATGAAAAACTGTTTTTT	CASSQGGQGNEKLFF
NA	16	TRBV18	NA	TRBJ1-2	TGTGCCAGCTCACCCCCAGACGGACGGGGAGTTGATGGCTACACCTTC	CASSPPDGRGVDGYTF
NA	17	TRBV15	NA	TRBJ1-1	TGTGCCACCAGCAGAGATCTGCGGGGGGCCGTGAACACTGAAGCTTTCTTT	CATSRDLRGAVNTEAFF
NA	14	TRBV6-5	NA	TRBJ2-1	TGTGCCAGCAGGATTATCGATGGTAGAAATGAGCAGTTCTTC	CASRIIDGRNEQFF
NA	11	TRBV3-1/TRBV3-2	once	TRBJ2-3	TGTGCCAGCAGCCAAGGCGGGACGCAGTATTTT	CASSQGGTQYF
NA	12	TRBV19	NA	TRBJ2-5	TGTGCCAGTAGTTACAGGGATAGGACCCAGTACTTC	CASSYRDRTQYF
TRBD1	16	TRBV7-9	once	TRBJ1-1	TGTGCCAGCAGCCGGGACAGCCGCCCGTTGAACACTGAAGCTTTCTTT	CASSRDSRPLNTEAFF
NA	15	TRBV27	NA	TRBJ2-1	TGTGCCAGCAGTTTAAGCACATTCCCGGGGAATGAGCAGTTCTTC	CASSLSTFPGNEQFF
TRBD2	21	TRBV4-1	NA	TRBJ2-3	TGCGCCAGCAGCCAAGATGGGAGCACTAGCGGGGCGCTATTTATCACAGATACGCAGTATTTT	CASSQDGSTSGALFITDTQYF
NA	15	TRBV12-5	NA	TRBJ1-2	TGTGCTAGTGGTTTGACCCCGGGAGGACCGGATGGCTACACCTTC	CASGLTPGGPDGYTF
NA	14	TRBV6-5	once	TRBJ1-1	TGTGCCAGCAGTCGACAGCCGGGGAACACTGAAGCTTTCTTT	CASSRQPGNTEAFF